A selection of T cell receptor beta chains follows, all from one sample in a study of OX40 agonist ivuxolimab in advanced cancers. Repertoires were generated with immunoSEQ multiplex PCR, while TCRdb's copy carries only in-frame clones and drops some. Here the sample spans roughly 93,000 clones, 92% being singletons. The source was CD4+ or CD8+ T cells sorted from blood, collected in a trial of the OX40 agonist ivuxolimab. These receptors were taken from an adult with an advanced solid tumor such as melanoma, head and neck, liver or kidney cancer. Both conserved end residues are part of each CDR3. The D gene is left open where the match is weak. Size is omitted from some rows. Given values are once, few, many or a class for expanded clones.

D: .; J: TRBJ1-2; V: TRBV18; size: .; DNA: TGTGCCAGCTCACCAAGGCGGGGAGACTATGGCTACACCTTC; CDR3: CASSPRRGDYGYTF
D: TRBD1; J: TRBJ2-2; V: TRBV7-6; size: .; DNA: TGTGCCAGCAGCTTAAGACCGGGACAGGGCGCGCCCGGGGAGCTGTTTTTT; CDR3: CASSLRPGQGAPGELFF
D: TRBD2; J: TRBJ2-3; V: TRBV5-1; size: .; DNA: TGCGCCAGCAGCGTGTCGATAGCGGGAGGGCAGGGAGATACGCAGTATTTT; CDR3: CASSVSIAGGQGDTQYF
D: TRBD1; J: TRBJ2-1; V: TRBV10-3; size: .; DNA: TGTGCCATCAGATTCCGGGACAGGGTTCGGGACAATGAGCAGTTCTTC; CDR3: CAIRFRDRVRDNEQFF
D: .; J: TRBJ2-3; V: TRBV7-2; size: .; DNA: TGTGCCAGCAGCTCCGCCGGGGGCACAGATACGCAGTATTTT; CDR3: CASSSAGGTDTQYF
D: .; J: TRBJ1-1; V: TRBV6-1; size: .; DNA: TGTGCCAGCAGTGAAGCTGGTCTGAACACTGAAGCTTTCTTT; CDR3: CASSEAGLNTEAFF
D: TRBD1; J: TRBJ1-2; V: TRBV4-1; size: .; DNA: TGCGCCAGCAGCCAACGACAGGGGGCTCAGGGCTACACCTTC; CDR3: CASSQRQGAQGYTF
D: TRBD1; J: TRBJ2-7; V: TRBV7-9; size: .; DNA: TGTGCCAGCAGCTCCAGGACAGGGGCATCTGTATCCTACGAGCAGTACTTC; CDR3: CASSSRTGASVSYEQYF
D: TRBD2; J: TRBJ2-3; V: TRBV4-1; size: .; DNA: TGCGCCAGCAGAAACCCTAGCGGGGGGACTCATACGCAGTATTTT; CDR3: CASRNPSGGTHTQYF
D: TRBD1; J: TRBJ1-2; V: TRBV10-3; size: .; DNA: TGTGCCATCGAAGGACAGGGGAGTAGTGGCTACACCTTC; CDR3: CAIEGQGSSGYTF
D: TRBD2; J: TRBJ2-1; V: TRBV18; size: .; DNA: TGTGCCAGCTCACCTAATATGGGACTAGCGGGCGATGACAATGAGCAGTTCTTC; CDR3: CASSPNMGLAGDDNEQFF
D: .; J: TRBJ1-2; V: TRBV2; size: .; DNA: TGTGCCAGCAGTGGCCAGGCTAACTATGGCTACACCTTC; CDR3: CASSGQANYGYTF
D: .; J: TRBJ1-4; V: TRBV5-4; size: .; DNA: TGTGCCAGCAGCTTGGGTATTGAGGGAAGTGAAAAACTGTTTTTT; CDR3: CASSLGIEGSEKLFF
D: .; J: TRBJ2-2; V: TRBV5-4; size: .; DNA: TGTGCCAGCAGCTTGGGTGGGGTCGTGGCCGGGGAGCTGTTTTTT; CDR3: CASSLGGVVAGELFF
D: .; J: TRBJ1-6; V: TRBV5-4; size: .; DNA: TGTGCCAGCAGCTTGCAGGGTAATAATTCACCCCTCCACTTT; CDR3: CASSLQGNNSPLHF
D: TRBD1; J: TRBJ2-1; V: TRBV11-2; size: .; DNA: TGTGCCAGCAGCTTAGAAGGGGCCGGGACAGCCTACAATGAGCAGTTCTTC; CDR3: CASSLEGAGTAYNEQFF
D: TRBD2; J: TRBJ2-3; V: TRBV7-9; size: .; DNA: TGTGCCAGCAGCTTAGGGGCGGGGGGAAGCACAGATACGCAGTATTTT; CDR3: CASSLGAGGSTDTQYF
D: .; J: TRBJ1-3; V: TRBV19; size: .; DNA: TGTGCCAGTAGTAAGGACAGATATTCTGGAAACACCATATATTTT; CDR3: CASSKDRYSGNTIYF
D: .; J: TRBJ2-4; V: TRBV9; size: .; DNA: TGTGCCAGCAGCGTAGAAGGGACGGAGGGGTACATTCAGTACTTC; CDR3: CASSVEGTEGYIQYF
D: TRBD1; J: TRBJ2-7; V: TRBV5-8; size: .; DNA: TGTGCCAGCAGCATCGAACCTAGGACAGGTCCCACATCGAGGTACGAGCAGTACTTC; CDR3: CASSIEPRTGPTSRYEQYF
D: .; J: TRBJ1-2; V: TRBV5-6; size: .; DNA: TGTGCCAGCAGCTTACAGGGTTATGGGTATGGCTACACCTTC; CDR3: CASSLQGYGYGYTF
D: .; J: TRBJ2-1; V: TRBV7-3; size: .; DNA: TGTGCCAGCAGCTCGGGTGTAAGCCGAGAGCAGTTCTTC; CDR3: CASSSGVSREQFF
D: .; J: TRBJ2-1; V: TRBV6-6; size: .; DNA: TGTGCCAGCAGTTACTCGATATCAGGGCCCAATGAGCAGTTCTTC; CDR3: CASSYSISGPNEQFF
D: TRBD2; J: TRBJ2-7; V: TRBV6-5; size: .; DNA: TGTGCCAGCAGTCAGGGACTAGCAGCTTCCTACGAGCAGTACTTC; CDR3: CASSQGLAASYEQYF
D: .; J: TRBJ1-4; V: TRBV18; size: .; DNA: TGTGCCAGCTCACCAGGTTTATCTGTGAATTCAGAAAAACTGTTTTTT; CDR3: CASSPGLSVNSEKLFF
D: .; J: TRBJ2-5; V: TRBV9; size: .; DNA: TGTGCCAGCAGCGTATCCAGCTCAACCGTAGAGACCCAGTACTTC; CDR3: CASSVSSSTVETQYF
D: TRBD1; J: TRBJ1-1; V: TRBV11-2; size: few; DNA: TGTGCCAGCAGCTTAGTACAGGGGTCCGCTTTCTTT; CDR3: CASSLVQGSAFF
D: TRBD2; J: TRBJ2-3; V: TRBV5-1; size: few; DNA: TGCGCCAGCAGCTTGGGTGCGGGAGCTACAGATACGCAGTATTTT; CDR3: CASSLGAGATDTQYF
D: TRBD1; J: TRBJ2-5; V: TRBV5-6; size: .; DNA: TGTGCCAGCAGCTTGGCGGGACAGGGGGGAGAGACCCAGTACTTC; CDR3: CASSLAGQGGETQYF
D: .; J: TRBJ1-6; V: TRBV18; size: .; DNA: TGTGCCAGCTCTCGGGAGGAGGGCAGGTCACCCCTCCACTTT; CDR3: CASSREEGRSPLHF
D: .; J: TRBJ2-1; V: TRBV7-9; size: .; DNA: TGTGCCAGCAGCTTGGACTCTGGTGAGCAGTTCTTC; CDR3: CASSLDSGEQFF
D: .; J: TRBJ1-4; V: TRBV10-2; size: .; DNA: TGCGCCAGCAGTGAGGCCCCACGGGTGGGTAATGAAAAACTGTTTTTT; CDR3: CASSEAPRVGNEKLFF
D: TRBD1; J: TRBJ2-6; V: TRBV15; size: .; DNA: TGTGCCACCAGCAATCCGACAGGGGGGTTTACTGGGGCCAACGTCCTGACTTTC; CDR3: CATSNPTGGFTGANVLTF
D: TRBD2; J: TRBJ2-1; V: TRBV2; size: .; DNA: TGTGCCAGCAGTGAAATCACGGGGGGGCCGGGGAATGAGCAGTTCTTC; CDR3: CASSEITGGPGNEQFF
D: .; J: TRBJ2-7; V: TRBV19; size: .; DNA: TGTGCCAGTAGTATTGAGCGAGGATACGAGCAGTACTTC; CDR3: CASSIERGYEQYF
D: .; J: TRBJ2-2; V: TRBV10-1; size: .; DNA: TGCGCCAGCAGTGAGTCCGGGCAGGGCGAAACCGGGGAGCTGTTTTTT; CDR3: CASSESGQGETGELFF
D: .; J: TRBJ2-5; V: TRBV10-1; size: .; DNA: TGCGCCAGACCCTATAGAAGAATTCCAGAGACCCAGTACTTC; CDR3: CARPYRRIPETQYF
D: TRBD2; J: TRBJ2-2; V: TRBV5-1; size: .; DNA: TGCGCCAGCAGCCTACTAGCGGGGACGAACACCGGGGAGCTGTTTTTT; CDR3: CASSLLAGTNTGELFF
D: .; J: TRBJ1-2; V: TRBV29-1; size: .; DNA: TGCAGCGTTGGGAGGGGGATTGACTATGGCTACACCTTC; CDR3: CSVGRGIDYGYTF
D: TRBD1; J: TRBJ1-6; V: TRBV2; size: .; DNA: TGTGCCAGCAGGCAGGGGGTCAATTCACCCCTCCACTTT; CDR3: CASRQGVNSPLHF
D: .; J: TRBJ1-5; V: TRBV30; size: once; DNA: TGTGCCTGGAGCGGCCGAACAGGGCGGGCTCAGCCCCAGCATTTT; CDR3: CAWSGRTGRAQPQHF
D: .; J: TRBJ1-5; V: TRBV5-5; size: .; DNA: TGTGCCAGCAGCATCCAAGACAGCCGAAATCAGCCCCAGCATTTT; CDR3: CASSIQDSRNQPQHF
D: TRBD1; J: TRBJ1-2; V: TRBV7-9; size: once; DNA: TGTGCCAGCAGCCCACAGGGGGCGCTGGGCTACACCTTC; CDR3: CASSPQGALGYTF
D: TRBD1; J: TRBJ1-2; V: TRBV5-1; size: .; DNA: TGCGCCAGCACCCGGACAGGGGGCGTAAGCTATGGCTACACCTTC; CDR3: CASTRTGGVSYGYTF
D: .; J: TRBJ2-1; V: TRBV7-8; size: .; DNA: TGTGCCAGCAGCTTATATATAGACTACAATGAGCAGTTCTTC; CDR3: CASSLYIDYNEQFF
D: .; J: TRBJ2-5; V: TRBV6-1; size: .; DNA: TGTGCCAGCAGTTACCAAGAGACCCAGTACTTC; CDR3: CASSYQETQYF
D: .; J: TRBJ2-5; V: TRBV5-1; size: .; DNA: TGCGCCAGCAGCTTCGGGACACGGATTCAAGAGACCCAGTACTTC; CDR3: CASSFGTRIQETQYF
D: TRBD1; J: TRBJ2-5; V: TRBV5-1; size: .; DNA: TGCGCCAGCAGCTCTGGGACAGGGGGAGAGACCCAGTACTTC; CDR3: CASSSGTGGETQYF
D: .; J: TRBJ2-5; V: TRBV5-1; size: .; DNA: TGCGCCAGCAGCCCGGCGAGGGAGACCCAGTACTTC; CDR3: CASSPARETQYF
D: .; J: TRBJ1-2; V: TRBV6-5; size: .; DNA: TGTGCCAGCAGGGAAAGAGCTAACTATGGCTACACCTTC; CDR3: CASRERANYGYTF
D: TRBD1; J: TRBJ2-7; V: TRBV10-3; size: .; DNA: TGTGCCATCAGTAATCCAAGACAGGGACGGGACGAGCAGTACTTC; CDR3: CAISNPRQGRDEQYF
D: .; J: TRBJ2-1; V: TRBV29-1; size: once; DNA: TGCAGCGTTGACGGAGGGGTGGGAGTGGGCAATGAGCAGTTCTTC; CDR3: CSVDGGVGVGNEQFF
D: TRBD2; J: TRBJ2-7; V: TRBV11-3; size: .; DNA: TGTGCCAGCAGCTCGAGACTAGCGGGGCTTTACGAGCAGTACTTC; CDR3: CASSSRLAGLYEQYF
D: .; J: TRBJ2-5; V: TRBV19; size: once; DNA: TGTGCCAGTAGTATAGGCAGGGCGGGGGAGACCCAGTACTTC; CDR3: CASSIGRAGETQYF
D: .; J: TRBJ1-5; V: TRBV5-5; size: few; DNA: TGTGCCAGCAGCTTGGAAGTTGGGCCCCAGCATTTT; CDR3: CASSLEVGPQHF